This TCR beta chain was documented in a study of blood T cell repertoires in COVID-19 (dated by TCRdb to between 2020 and 2021). General notes on the study: Samples covering the acute and convalescent phases of COVID-19 were provided by collaborators in the United States, Italy and Spain. The material from the prospective study consisted of cDNA or gDNA derived from T cells, B-cell-depleted T cells, or PBMCs. The dataset comprised deeply sampled blood TCRbeta repertoires from subjects exposed to, actively infected with, or recovered from COVID-19. The repertoires were made available in a free public database intended to serve as a resource for research on the immune response to SARS-CoV-2. The samples were drawn from the first 160 participants of the ongoing ImmuneRACE study and from 1,254 subjects provided by 6 global collaborators. Nearly every sample came with metadata listing a de-identified subject ID, COVID-19 status, age in years and sex. Where available, HLA class I and class II types were taken from metadata supplied by the sample provider and were not determined by assay-based typing. What the study reported, not specific to this receptor: The quantity of clinical and demographic metadata differed by source and by participant and was supplied without curation.

In the prospective study, participants were about 18 to 100 years old, resided in 24 geographic areas of the United States, and were enrolled through a virtual design. Cohort assignment in the prospective study relied on participant-reported clinical history from a screening survey and a study questionnaire. ImmuneRACE Cohort 3 recovered participants were defined by two consecutive negative NP/OP PCR tests, healthcare professional clearance, or symptom resolution. Mobile phlebotomists in the prospective study collected whole blood, serum and a nasopharyngeal or oropharyngeal swab from every participant. Over a roughly 2-month period, participants in the prospective study had the option of providing additional blood draws and questionnaires. Prospective study blood samples were shipped either frozen or at room temperature before DNA extraction. On this clone itself: The specificity of this receptor is unknown. No base-level quality is on record; no much larger clone is a single base apart.

The immunoSEQ Assay, a bias-controlled multiplex PCR, was used to amplify TCRbeta CDR3 regions from genomic DNA. Turning to the authors' computational methods: Within the assay, amplification of reference gene primers was used to estimate how many nucleated cells each sample contained. To quantify the absolute abundance of each unique TCRbeta CDR3 rearrangement, sequence reads were collapsed and filtered. For each sample, productive Simpson clonality was calculated as the square root of Simpson's diversity index over productive rearrangements. Imported from immuneACCESS, the table was reduced by TCRdb to in-frame sequences with V and J called. These copies leave out some clones; in studies compared against another copy, an unresolved V gene accounts for under half, and the cause of the remainder is not known. V, J and clone size are those of that table, while D and trimming were read from the DNA. This sample comprises about 160,000 clones, around 89% of them detected only once. Jointly, the top ten make up about 6.3% of the sample.

The TCR was taken from a woman aged 45 to 65 who had recovered from COVID-19. The specimen sequenced was PBMCs or T cells enriched from blood (not recorded which).

The CDR3 loop reads CASNPSGPLNQPQHF. The sequenced DNA is TGTGCCAGCAACCCATCAGGCCCTCTCAATCAGCCCCAGCATTTT. This chain is built from TRBV6-5 and TRBJ1-5; the D gene lacks a confident call. The germline V gene gives CDR1 as MNHEY and CDR2 as SVGAGI. V and J lose 7 bases and 3 bases, and a span of 16 bases separates them. The CDR3 goes from the cysteine to the phenylalanine over 15 residues. Only the CDR3 DNA stays, 45 bases, in frame from base 1.